This T cell receptor beta chain originates from a study of STAT3 mutations in large granular lymphocyte leukemia. For the study at large: Roughly half of the longitudinally sequenced T-LGLL patients carried detectable canonical activating STAT3 mutations. Study-level points and caveats: Every T-cell large granular lymphocyte leukemia patient had at least one immunodominant TCR beta clonotype. In several patients, dominant TCR clone burden exceeded STAT3 mutant burden. In about 35% of the 18 patients, new TCR clonotypes emerged after therapy.

Concerning this clone itself: Its specificity is unknown.

TCRbeta libraries averaged around 39,000 productive templates per sample. Produced via immunoSEQ multiplex PCR; TCRdb's table is partial and in-frame only. The top ten hold approximately 31% of the sample, which has 30,000 to 35,000 clones, 65% to 80% seen once. This CDR3 has 17 amino acids. Per germline, CDR1 SGHRS and CDR2 YFSETQ. V lost 4 bases and J lost 0; bases outside the gene matches: 13. The chain has TRBV5-1 and TRBJ2-7; 7 bases fit TRBD2. This TCR was recovered from a woman aged 45-60 years with T-cell large granular lymphocyte leukemia. Some clones in this sample may be carry-over from other donors' samples. Material for sequencing was peripheral blood mononuclear cells. This chain's CDR3 is CASSPRWGGGSSYEQYF. The DNA of the CDR3 is TGCGCCAGCAGCCCCAGGTGGGGTGGCGGGAGCTCCTACGAGCAGTACTTC.